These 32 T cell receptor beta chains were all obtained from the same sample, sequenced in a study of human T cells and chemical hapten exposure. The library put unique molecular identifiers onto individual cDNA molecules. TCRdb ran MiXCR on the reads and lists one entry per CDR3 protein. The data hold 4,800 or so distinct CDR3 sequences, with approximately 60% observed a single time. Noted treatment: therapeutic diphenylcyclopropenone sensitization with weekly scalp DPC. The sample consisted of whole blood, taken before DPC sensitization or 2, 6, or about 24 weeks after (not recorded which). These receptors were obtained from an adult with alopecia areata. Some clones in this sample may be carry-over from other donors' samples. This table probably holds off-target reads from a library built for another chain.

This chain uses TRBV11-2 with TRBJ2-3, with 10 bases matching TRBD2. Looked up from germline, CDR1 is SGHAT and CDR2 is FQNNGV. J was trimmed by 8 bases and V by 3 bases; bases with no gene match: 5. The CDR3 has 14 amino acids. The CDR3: CASSFSASGSTQYF. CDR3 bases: TGTGCCAGCAGCTTTTCCGCTAGCGGGAGTACGCAGTATTTT.

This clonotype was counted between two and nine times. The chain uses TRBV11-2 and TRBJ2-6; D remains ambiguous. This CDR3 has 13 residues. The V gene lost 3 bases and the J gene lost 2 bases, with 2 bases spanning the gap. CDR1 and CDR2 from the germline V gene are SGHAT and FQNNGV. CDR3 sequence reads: CASSFAGANVLTF. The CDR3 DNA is TGTGCCAGCAGCTTTGCTGGGGCCAACGTCCTGACTTTC.

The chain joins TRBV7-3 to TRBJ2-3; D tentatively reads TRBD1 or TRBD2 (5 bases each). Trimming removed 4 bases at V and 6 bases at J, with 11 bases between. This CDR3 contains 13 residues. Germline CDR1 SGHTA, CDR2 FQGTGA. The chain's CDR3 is CASSSPGDDTQYF. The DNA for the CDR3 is TGTGCCAGCAGCTCGCCCGGGGACGATACGCAGTATTTT.

This CDR3 reads CASSSGTALAKNIQYF. CDR3 nucleotide sequence: TGCGCCAGCAGCTCCGGGACAGCGCTAGCCAAAAACATTCAGTACTTC. The rearrangement uses TRBV5-1 and TRBJ2-4; 7 bases are a match to TRBD1. The CDR3 has 16 residues. In germline, CDR1 is SGHRS, CDR2 YFSETQ. Trimming took 3 bases from V and 0 from J; bases not matched to a gene: 6.

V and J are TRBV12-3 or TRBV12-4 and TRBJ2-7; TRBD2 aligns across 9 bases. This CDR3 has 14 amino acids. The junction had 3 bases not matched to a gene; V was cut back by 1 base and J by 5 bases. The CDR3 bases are TGTGCCAGCAGTTTAGGCGGGAGGGGGAACGAGCAGTACTTC. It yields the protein CASSLGGRGNEQYF.

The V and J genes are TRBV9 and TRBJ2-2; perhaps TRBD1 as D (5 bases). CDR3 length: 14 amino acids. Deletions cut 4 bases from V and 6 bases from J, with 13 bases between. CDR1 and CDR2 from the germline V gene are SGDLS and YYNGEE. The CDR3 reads CASSLRWTSGELFF. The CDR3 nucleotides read TGTGCCAGCAGCCTCCGTTGGACATCCGGGGAGCTGTTTTTT.

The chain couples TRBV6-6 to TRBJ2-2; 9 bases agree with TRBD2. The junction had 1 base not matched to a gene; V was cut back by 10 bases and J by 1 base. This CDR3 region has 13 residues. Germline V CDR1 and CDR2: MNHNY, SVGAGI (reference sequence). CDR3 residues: CAISGRNTGELFF. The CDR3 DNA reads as TGTGCCATTAGCGGGAGGAACACCGGGGAGCTGTTTTTT.

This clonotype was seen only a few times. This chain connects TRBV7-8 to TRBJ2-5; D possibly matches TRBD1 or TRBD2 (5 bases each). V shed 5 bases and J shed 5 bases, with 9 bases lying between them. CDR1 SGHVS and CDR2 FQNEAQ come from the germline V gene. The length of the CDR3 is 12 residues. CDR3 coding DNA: TGTGCCAGCAGCCTAGGGACGGAGACCCAGTACTTC. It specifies CASSLGTETQYF. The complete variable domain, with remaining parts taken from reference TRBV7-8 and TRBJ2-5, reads GAGVSQSPRYKVAKRGQDVALRCDPISGHVSLFWYQQALGQGPEFLTYFQNEAQLDKSGLPSDRFFAERPEGSVSTLKIQRTQQEDSAVYLCASSLGTETQYFGPGTRLLVL.

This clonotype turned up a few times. DNA of the CDR3: TGTGCCAGCAGCTTTAGCGGATTAAACACCGGGGAGCTGTTTTTT. Residues: CASSFSGLNTGELFF. The chain uses TRBV7-6 and TRBJ2-2; tentative D call: TRBD2 (6 bases). Germline CDR1 and CDR2: SGHVS and FNYEAQ. Trimming shortened V by 3 bases and J by 2 bases, and 10 bases separated the two germline ends. This CDR3 comprises 15 residues.

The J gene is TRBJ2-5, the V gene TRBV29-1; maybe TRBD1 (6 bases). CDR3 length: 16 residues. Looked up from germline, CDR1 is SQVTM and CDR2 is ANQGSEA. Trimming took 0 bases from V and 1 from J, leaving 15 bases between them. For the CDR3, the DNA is TGCAGCGTTGAAGATCTGTGGGGGCGCCCCCAAGAGACCCAGTACTTC. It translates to CSVEDLWGRPQETQYF.

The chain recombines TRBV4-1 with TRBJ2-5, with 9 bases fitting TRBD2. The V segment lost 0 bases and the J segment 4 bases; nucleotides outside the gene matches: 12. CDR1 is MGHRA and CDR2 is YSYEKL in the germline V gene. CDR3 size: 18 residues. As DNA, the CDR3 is TGCGCCAGCAGCCAAGAACTGGCGGGAGGGCCGAGGGGAGAGACCCAGTACTTC. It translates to CASSQELAGGPRGETQYF.

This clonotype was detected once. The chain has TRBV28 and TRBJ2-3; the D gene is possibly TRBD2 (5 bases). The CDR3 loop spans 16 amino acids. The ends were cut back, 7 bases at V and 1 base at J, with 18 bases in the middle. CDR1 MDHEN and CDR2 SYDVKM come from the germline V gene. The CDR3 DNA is TGTGCCAGCAAATTTGCGGCCCGGGGAGGCACAGATACGCAGTATTTT. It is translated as CASKFAARGGTDTQYF.

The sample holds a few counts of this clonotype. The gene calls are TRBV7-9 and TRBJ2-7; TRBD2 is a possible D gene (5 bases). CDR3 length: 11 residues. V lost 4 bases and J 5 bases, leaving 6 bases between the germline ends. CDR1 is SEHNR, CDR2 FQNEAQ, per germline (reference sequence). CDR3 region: CASSSGDEQYF. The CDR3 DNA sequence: TGTGCCAGCAGCTCCGGGGACGAGCAGTACTTC.

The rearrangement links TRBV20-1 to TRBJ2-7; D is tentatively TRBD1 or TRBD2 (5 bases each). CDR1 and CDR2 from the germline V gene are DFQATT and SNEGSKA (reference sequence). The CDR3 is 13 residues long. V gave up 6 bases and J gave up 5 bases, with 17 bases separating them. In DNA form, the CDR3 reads TGCAGTGCAAGCCTTGGGACCACCCACGAGCAGTACTTC. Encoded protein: CSASLGTTHEQYF.

CDR3 sequence (DNA): TGTGCCAGCAGTTGGGATAGAGGCGGGAACGAGCAGTACTTC. Amino acids: CASSWDRGGNEQYF. The chain recombines TRBV28 with TRBJ2-7; D is perhaps TRBD2 (6 bases). The CDR3 covers 14 residues. V lost 4 bases and J lost 5, with 15 bases in between. In germline, CDR1 is MDHEN, CDR2 SYDVKM.

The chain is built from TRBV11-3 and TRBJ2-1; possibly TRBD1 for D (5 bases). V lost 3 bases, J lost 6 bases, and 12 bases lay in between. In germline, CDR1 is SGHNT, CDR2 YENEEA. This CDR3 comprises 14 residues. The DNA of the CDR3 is TGTGCCAGCAGCTTCCCAGGGTCCGGCAATGAGCAGTTCTTC. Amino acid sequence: CASSFPGSGNEQFF.

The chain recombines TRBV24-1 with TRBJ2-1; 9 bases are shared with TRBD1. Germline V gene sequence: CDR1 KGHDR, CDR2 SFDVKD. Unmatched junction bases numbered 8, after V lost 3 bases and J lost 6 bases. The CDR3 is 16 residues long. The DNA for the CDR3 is TGTGCCACCAGTGATCCAGGGACAGGGCACATCAATGAGCAGTTCTTC. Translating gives CATSDPGTGHINEQFF.

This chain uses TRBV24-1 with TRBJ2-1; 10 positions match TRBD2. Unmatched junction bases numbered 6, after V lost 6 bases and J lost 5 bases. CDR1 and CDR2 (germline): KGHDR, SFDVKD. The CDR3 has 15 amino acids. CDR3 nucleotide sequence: TGTGCCACCAGTCTGACTAGCGGGCCGGACAATGAGCAGTTCTTC. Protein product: CATSLTSGPDNEQFF.

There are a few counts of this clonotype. CDR3 sequence (DNA): TGTGCCAGCAGCAGATGGGGGGTAGCGGACGTCCTGCGTAGCACAGATACGCAGTATTTT. Amino acids: CASSRWGVADVLRSTDTQYF. V and J are TRBV6-2 or TRBV6-3 and TRBJ2-3; D is perhaps TRBD2 (6 bases). Germline CDR1 reads MNHEY; CDR2 reads SVGEGT. The CDR3 contains 20 residues. The V end lost 6 bases, the J end lost 0 bases, and 28 bases lay between the germline ends.

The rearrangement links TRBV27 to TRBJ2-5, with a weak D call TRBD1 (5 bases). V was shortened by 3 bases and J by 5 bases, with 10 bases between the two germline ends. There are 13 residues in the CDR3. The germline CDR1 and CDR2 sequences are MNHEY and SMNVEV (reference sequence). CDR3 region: CASSLGRVETQYF. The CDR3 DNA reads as TGTGCCAGCAGTTTGGGCAGGGTGGAGACCCAGTACTTC.

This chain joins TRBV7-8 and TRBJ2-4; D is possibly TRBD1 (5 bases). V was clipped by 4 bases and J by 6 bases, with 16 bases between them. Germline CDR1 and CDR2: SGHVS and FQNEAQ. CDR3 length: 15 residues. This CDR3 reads CASSSPTETSNIQYF. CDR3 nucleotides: TGTGCCAGCAGCTCACCGACAGAGACCTCAAACATTCAGTACTTC.

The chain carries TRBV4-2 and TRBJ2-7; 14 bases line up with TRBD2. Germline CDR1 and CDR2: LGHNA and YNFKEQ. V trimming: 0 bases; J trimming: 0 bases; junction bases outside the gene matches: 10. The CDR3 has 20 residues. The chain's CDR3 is CASSQESGTSGSGSSYEQYF. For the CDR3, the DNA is TGTGCCAGCAGCCAAGAGAGTGGGACTAGCGGGAGTGGAAGCTCCTACGAGCAGTACTTC.

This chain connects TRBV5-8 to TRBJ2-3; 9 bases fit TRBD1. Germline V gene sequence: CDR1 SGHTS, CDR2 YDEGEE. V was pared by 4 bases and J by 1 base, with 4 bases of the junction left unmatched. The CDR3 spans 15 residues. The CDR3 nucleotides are TGTGCCAGCAGCAAGGGACAGGGCGGCACAGATACGCAGTATTTT. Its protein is CASSKGQGGTDTQYF.

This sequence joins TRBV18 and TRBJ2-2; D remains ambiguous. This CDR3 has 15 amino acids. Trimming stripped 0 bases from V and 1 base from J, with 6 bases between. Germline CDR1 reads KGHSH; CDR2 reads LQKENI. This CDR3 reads CASSPPPGNTGELFF. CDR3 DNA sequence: TGTGCCAGCTCACCACCCCCAGGGAACACCGGGGAGCTGTTTTTT.

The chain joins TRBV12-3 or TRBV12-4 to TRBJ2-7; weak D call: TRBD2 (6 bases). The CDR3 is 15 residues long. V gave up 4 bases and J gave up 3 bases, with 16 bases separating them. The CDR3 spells CASSWGVTSSYEQYF. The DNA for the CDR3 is TGTGCCAGCAGTTGGGGGGTTACTAGCAGCTACGAGCAGTACTTC.

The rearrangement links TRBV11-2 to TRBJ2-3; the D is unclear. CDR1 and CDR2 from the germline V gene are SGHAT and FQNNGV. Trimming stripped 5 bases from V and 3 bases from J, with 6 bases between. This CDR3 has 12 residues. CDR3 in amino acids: CASSIGTDTQYF. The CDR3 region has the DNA TGTGCCAGCAGCATCGGGACAGATACGCAGTATTTT. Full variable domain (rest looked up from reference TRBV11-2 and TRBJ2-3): EAGVAQSPRYKIIEKRQSVAFWCNPISGHATLYWYQQILGQGPKLLIQFQNNGVVDDSQLPKDRFSAERLKGVDSTLKIQPAKLEDSAVYLCASSIGTDTQYFGPGTRLTVL.

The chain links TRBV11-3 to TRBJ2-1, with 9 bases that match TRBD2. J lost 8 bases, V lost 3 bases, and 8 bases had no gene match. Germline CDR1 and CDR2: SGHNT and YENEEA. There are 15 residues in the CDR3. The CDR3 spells CASSFQAGGLDEQFF. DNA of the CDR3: TGTGCCAGCAGCTTTCAAGCGGGAGGCCTGGATGAGCAGTTCTTC.

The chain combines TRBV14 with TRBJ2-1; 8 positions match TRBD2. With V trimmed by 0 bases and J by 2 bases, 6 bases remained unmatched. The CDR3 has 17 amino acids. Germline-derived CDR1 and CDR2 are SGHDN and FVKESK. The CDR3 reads CASSQDLSGRAYNEQFF. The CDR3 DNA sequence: TGTGCCAGCAGCCAAGATCTGAGCGGGAGAGCCTACAATGAGCAGTTCTTC.

The CDR3: CSSTGTSRNNEQFF. In DNA, the CDR3 is TGCAGCTCGACCGGGACTAGTCGAAACAATGAGCAGTTCTTC. The chain links TRBV29-1 to TRBJ2-1; TRBD2 matches 8 bases. The CDR3 runs 14 residues. The junction had 11 bases not matched to a gene; V was cut back by 8 bases and J by 5 bases. Germline loops: CDR1 SQVTM, CDR2 ANQGSEA.

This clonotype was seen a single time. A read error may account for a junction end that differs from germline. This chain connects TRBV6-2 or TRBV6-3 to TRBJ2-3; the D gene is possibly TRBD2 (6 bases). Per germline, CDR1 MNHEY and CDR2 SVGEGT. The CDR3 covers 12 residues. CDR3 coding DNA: TGTGCCAGCAGTGGACTAAGTCCATCGCAATATTTT. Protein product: CASSGLSPSQYF.

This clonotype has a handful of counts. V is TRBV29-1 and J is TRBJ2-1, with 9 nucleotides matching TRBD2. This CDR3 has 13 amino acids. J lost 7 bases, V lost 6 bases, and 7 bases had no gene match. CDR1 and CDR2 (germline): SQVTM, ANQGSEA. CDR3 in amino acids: CSVPSGNSNEQFF. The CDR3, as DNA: TGCAGCGTCCCTAGCGGGAATTCGAATGAGCAGTTCTTC.

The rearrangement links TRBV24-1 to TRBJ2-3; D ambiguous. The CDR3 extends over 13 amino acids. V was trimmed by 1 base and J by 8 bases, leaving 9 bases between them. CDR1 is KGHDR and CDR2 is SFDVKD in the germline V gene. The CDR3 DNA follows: TGTGCCACCAGTGATTTATCCCCGGGTACGCAGTATTTT. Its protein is CATSDLSPGTQYF.